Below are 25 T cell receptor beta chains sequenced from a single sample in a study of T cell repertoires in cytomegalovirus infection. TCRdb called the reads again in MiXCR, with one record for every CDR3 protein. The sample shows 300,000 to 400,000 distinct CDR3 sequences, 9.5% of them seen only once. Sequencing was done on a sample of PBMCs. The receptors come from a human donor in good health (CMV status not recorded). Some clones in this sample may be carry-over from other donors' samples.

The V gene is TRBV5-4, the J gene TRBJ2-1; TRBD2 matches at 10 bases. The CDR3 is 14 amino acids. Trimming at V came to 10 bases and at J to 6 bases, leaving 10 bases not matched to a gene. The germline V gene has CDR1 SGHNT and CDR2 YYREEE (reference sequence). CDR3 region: CAVQERGGTNEQFF. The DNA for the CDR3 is TGTGCCGTACAAGAGCGGGGGGGAACCAATGAGCAGTTCTTC.

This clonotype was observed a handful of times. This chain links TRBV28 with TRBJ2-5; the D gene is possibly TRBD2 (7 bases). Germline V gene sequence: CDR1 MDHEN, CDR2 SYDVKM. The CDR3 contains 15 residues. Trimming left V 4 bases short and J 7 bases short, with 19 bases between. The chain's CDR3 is CASSSTRGRVGTQYF. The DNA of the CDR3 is TGTGCCAGCAGTTCCACTAGGGGGAGGGTGGGGACCCAGTACTTC.

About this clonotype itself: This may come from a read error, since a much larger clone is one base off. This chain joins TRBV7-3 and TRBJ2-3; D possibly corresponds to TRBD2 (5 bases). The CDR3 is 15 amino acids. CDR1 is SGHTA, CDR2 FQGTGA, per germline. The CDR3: CTSSPSGLSTDTQYF. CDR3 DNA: TGTACCAGCAGCCCCAGCGGTTTAAGCACAGATACGCAGTATTTT.

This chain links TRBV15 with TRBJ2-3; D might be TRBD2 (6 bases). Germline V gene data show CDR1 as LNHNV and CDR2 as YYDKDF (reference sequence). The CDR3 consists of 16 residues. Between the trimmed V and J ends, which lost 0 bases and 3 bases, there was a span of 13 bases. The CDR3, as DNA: TGTGCCACCAGCAGAGATGGAACGGGAGTGACAGATACGCAGTATTTT. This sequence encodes CATSRDGTGVTDTQYF.

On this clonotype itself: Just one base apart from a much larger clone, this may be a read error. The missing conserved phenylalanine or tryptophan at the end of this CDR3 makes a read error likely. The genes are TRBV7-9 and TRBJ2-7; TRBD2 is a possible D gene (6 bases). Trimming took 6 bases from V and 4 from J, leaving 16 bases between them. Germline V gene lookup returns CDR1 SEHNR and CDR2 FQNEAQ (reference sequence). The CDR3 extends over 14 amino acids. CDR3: CASRPGLGPYEQYS. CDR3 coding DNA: TGTGCCAGCAGGCCGGGACTGGGACCATACGAGCAGTACTCC.

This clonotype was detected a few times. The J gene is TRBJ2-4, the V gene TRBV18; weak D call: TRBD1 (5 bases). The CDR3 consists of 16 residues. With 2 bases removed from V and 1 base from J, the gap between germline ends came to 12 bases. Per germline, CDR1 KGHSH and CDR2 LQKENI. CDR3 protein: CASSPNSGLAKNIQYF. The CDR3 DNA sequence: TGTGCCAGCTCACCAAACTCAGGGCTGGCCAAAAACATTCAGTACTTC.

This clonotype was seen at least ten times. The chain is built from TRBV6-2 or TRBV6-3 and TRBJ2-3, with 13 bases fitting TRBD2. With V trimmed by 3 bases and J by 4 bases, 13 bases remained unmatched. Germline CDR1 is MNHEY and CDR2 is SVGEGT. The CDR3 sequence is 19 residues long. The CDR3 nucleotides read TGTGCCAGCAGTTATCGCGGGACTAGCGGGGCCCAATGGGCAGATACGCAGTATTTT. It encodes CASSYRGTSGAQWADTQYF.

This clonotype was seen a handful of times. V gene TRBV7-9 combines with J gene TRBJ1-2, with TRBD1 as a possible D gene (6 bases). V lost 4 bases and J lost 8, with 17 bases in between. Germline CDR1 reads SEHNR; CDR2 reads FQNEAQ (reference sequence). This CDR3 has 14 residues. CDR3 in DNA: TGTGCCAGCAGCTCAGCAGGGGCGGAGAAAGGCTACACCTTC. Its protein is CASSSAGAEKGYTF.

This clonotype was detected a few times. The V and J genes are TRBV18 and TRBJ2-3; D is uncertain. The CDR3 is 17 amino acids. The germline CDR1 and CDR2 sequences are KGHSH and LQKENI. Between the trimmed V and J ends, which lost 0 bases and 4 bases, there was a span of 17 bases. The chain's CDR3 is CASSPPTSLRGADTQYF. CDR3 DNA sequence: TGTGCCAGCTCACCACCGACTTCACTACGTGGCGCAGATACGCAGTATTTT.

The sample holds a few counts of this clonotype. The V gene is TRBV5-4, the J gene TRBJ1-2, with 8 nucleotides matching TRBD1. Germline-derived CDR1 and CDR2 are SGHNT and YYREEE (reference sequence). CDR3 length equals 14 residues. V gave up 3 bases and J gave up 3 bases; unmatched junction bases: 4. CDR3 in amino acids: CASSWDRSDYGYTF. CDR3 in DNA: TGTGCCAGCAGCTGGGACAGGTCGGACTATGGCTACACCTTC.

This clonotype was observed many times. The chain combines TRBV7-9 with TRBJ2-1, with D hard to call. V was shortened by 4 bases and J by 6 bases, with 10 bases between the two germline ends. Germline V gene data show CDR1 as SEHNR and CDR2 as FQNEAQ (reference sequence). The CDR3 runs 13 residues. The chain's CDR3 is CASSSELSNEQFF. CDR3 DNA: TGTGCCAGCAGCTCCGAGCTTAGCAATGAGCAGTTCTTC.

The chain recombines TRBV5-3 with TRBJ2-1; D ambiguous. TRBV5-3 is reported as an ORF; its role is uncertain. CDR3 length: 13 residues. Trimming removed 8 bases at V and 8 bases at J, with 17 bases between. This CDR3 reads CASRASSVYEQFF. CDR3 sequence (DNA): TGTGCCAGCAGAGCCTCTAGTGTGTATGAGCAGTTCTTC.

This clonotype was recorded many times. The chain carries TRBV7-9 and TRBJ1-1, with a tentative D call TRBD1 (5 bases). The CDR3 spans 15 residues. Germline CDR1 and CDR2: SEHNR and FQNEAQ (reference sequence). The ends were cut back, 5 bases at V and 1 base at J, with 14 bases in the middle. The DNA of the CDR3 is TGTGCCAGCAGCCCCACGGGGGGAAAGAACACTGAAGCTTTCTTT. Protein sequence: CASSPTGGKNTEAFF.

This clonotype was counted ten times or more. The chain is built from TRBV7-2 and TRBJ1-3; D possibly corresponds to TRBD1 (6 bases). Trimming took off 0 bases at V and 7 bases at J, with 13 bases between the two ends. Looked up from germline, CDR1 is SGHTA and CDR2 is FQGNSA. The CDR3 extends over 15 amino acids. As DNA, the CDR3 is TGTGCCAGCAGCTTAGCGCCGGGGGCCGGGAACACCATATATTTT. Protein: CASSLAPGAGNTIYF.

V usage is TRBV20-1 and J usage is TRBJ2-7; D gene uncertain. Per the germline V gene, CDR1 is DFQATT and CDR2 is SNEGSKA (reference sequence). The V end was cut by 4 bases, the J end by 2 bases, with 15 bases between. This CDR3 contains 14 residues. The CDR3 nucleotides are TGCAGTGCTAAATATCTCGGCCGCACCTACGAGCAGTACTTC. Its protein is CSAKYLGRTYEQYF.

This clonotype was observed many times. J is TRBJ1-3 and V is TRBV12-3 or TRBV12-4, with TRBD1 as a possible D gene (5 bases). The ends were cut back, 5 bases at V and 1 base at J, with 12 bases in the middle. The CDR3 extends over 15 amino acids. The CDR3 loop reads CASSGGVASGNTIYF. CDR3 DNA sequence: TGTGCCAGCAGTGGGGGGGTGGCTTCTGGAAACACCATATATTTT.

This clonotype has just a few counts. As DNA, the CDR3 is TGTGCCAGCAGTGATCGCAGGGGTTCACCCCTCCACTTT. Translated: CASSDRRGSPLHF. This rearrangement joins TRBV25-1 to TRBJ1-6, with D maybe TRBD1 (6 bases). V lost 3 bases to trimming and J lost 9 bases, with 9 bases between them. The CDR3 extends over 13 amino acids. Germline values: CDR1 MGHDK, CDR2 SYGVNS.

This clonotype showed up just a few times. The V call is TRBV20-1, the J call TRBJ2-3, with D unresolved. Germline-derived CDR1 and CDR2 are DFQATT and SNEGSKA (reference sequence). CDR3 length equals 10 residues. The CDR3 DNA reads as TGCAGACCCGTAGGAGATACGCAGTATTTT. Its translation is CRPVGDTQYF.

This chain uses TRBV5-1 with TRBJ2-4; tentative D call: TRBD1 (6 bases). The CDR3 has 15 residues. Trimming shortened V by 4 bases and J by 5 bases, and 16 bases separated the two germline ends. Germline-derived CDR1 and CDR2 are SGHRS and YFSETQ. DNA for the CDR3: TGCGCCAGCAGCCCCCGTGGGGACATCCAAAACATTCAGTACTTC. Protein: CASSPRGDIQNIQYF.

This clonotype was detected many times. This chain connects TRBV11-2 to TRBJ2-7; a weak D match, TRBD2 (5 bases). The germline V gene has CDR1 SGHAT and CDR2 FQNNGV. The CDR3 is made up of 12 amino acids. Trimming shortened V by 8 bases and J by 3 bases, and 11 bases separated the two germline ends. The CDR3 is CASQEDYYEQYF. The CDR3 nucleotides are TGTGCCAGCCAAGAAGACTACTACGAGCAGTACTTC.

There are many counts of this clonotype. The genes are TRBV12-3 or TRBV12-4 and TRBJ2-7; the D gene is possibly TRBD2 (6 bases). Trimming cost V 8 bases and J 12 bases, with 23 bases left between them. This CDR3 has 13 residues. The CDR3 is CASSQYPNGGAYF. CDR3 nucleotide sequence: TGTGCCAGCTCCCAATACCCTAACGGGGGTGCGTACTTC.

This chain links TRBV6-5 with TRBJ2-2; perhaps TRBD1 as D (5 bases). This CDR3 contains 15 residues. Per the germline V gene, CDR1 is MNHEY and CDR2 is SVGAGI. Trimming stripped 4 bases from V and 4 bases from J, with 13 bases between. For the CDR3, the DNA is TGTGCCAGCAGTTTGGGGCAGGCGGTCACCGGGGAGCTGTTTTTT. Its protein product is CASSLGQAVTGELFF.

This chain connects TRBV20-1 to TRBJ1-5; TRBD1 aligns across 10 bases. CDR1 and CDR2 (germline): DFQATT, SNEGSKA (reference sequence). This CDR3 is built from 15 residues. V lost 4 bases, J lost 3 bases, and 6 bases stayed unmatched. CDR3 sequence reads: CSATAGTGANQPQHF. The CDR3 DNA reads TGCAGTGCTACAGCTGGGACAGGGGCCAATCAGCCCCAGCATTTT.

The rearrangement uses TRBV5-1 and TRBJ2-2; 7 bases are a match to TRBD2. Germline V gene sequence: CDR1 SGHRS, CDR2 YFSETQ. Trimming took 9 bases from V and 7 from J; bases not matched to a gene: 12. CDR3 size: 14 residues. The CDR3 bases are TGCGCCACCAGAGACGGCCCTAGCGGCGGGGAGCTGTTTTTT. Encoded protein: CATRDGPSGGELFF.

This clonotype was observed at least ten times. The CDR3 region is CASSKAVVYEQYF. CDR3 bases: TGTGCCAGCAGCAAGGCGGTGGTTTACGAGCAGTACTTC. The chain joins TRBV28 to TRBJ2-7; D uncertain. Germline loops: CDR1 MDHEN, CDR2 SYDVKM. The CDR3 covers 13 residues. Trimming left V 6 bases short and J 4 bases short, with 13 bases between.